Below are 3 T cell receptor beta chains sequenced from a single sample in a study of CD8+CD57+ T cells in acquired aplastic anemia. Patients who underwent sequencing had shown CD8+CD57+ cell expansion by flow cytometry. Researchers used genomic DNA as the template to profile TCR beta VDJ and CDR3. TCRdb reanalysed the reads using MiXCR and keeps one entry per CDR3 protein. The data show more than 150,000 distinct CDR3 sequences, around 50% seen once. The specimen was sorted CD4+, CD8+, or CD8+CD57+ T cells (not recorded which) from PBMCs. The receptors were sampled from a human donor with aplastic anemia.

The rearrangement links TRBV5-1 to TRBJ2-3; D could derive from TRBD1 or TRBD2 (5 bases each). This CDR3 is built from 15 residues. Germline lookup yields CDR1 SGHRS and CDR2 YFSETQ. V lost 3 bases to trimming and J lost 6 bases, with 17 bases between them. CDR3 DNA sequence: TGCGCCAGCAGCTGGGGGAGTGGAGACGGGGATACGCAGTATTTT. Protein: CASSWGSGDGDTQYF.

This clonotype was observed many times. This chain links TRBV24-1 with TRBJ2-3; D is possibly TRBD2 (7 bases). From germline, CDR1 is KGHDR and CDR2 SFDVKD. CDR3 length: 12 amino acids. V lost 10 bases to trimming and J lost 2 bases, with 9 bases between them. CDR3 nucleotides: TGTGCCACTCGGGGGGCCACAGATACGCAGTATTTT. Translated: CATRGATDTQYF.

A note on this clonotype: A much larger clone sits a single nucleotide away, making a read error possible. The chain combines TRBV12-3 or TRBV12-4 with TRBJ1-1, with 10 bases that match TRBD1. The CDR3 has 15 residues. In DNA, the CDR3 is TGTGCCAGCAGGACAGGGGGCTCTGGGTACACTGAAGCTCTCTTT. It codes for CASRTGGSGYTEALF.